This TCR beta chain was sequenced during a study of T cell responses to AZD1222 COVID-19 vaccine. Study-level points and caveats: Mapped onto spike, vaccine-associated CD4 TCRs spanned it and were dominant at 160-218 and 743-854.

This CDR3 spans 13 amino acids. V lost 1 base and J lost 5, with 8 bases in between. From germline, CDR1 is KGHSH and CDR2 LQKENI. Assay: immunoSEQ multiplex PCR; the TCRdb copy retains only in-frame clones and omits some. Counted here are under 150,000 clones, roughly nine tenths occurring once; the ten biggest clones make up 1.5% to 2%. Points on this clone: Its antigen is still unknown.

This sequence was found in an adult in good health. The sample consisted of peripheral blood, taken on day 0 of AZD1222 vaccination. This sequence joins TRBV18 and TRBJ2-5, with a tentative D call TRBD2 (6 bases). The CDR3 reads CASSPRRGETQYF. The CDR3 nucleotides read TGTGCCAGCTCACCACGGCGGGGTGAGACCCAGTACTTC. Combining the CDR3 with reference TRBV18 and TRBJ2-5 gives the whole variable domain NAGVMQNPRHLVRRRGQEARLRCSPMKGHSHVYWYRQLPEEGLKFMVYLQKENIIDESGMPKERFSAEFPKEGPSILRIQQVVRGDSAAYFCASSPRRGETQYFGPGTRLLVL.